The clone carrying this T cell receptor (beta chain) was seen a handful of times. In germline, CDR1 is SGHVS, CDR2 FQNEAQ. V was clipped by 2 bases and J by 0 bases; unmatched bases: 6. The CDR3 totals 17 residues. This sample is part of a study of cytomegalovirus exposure and HLA in healthy donors. A multiplex PCR was run with 60 Vbeta primers and 13 Jbeta primers. The repertoire was sequenced with immunoSEQ multiplex PCR; TCRdb's copy has only in-frame clones and lacks some. The sample shows approximately 150,000 clones, under 85% of them seen only once. V is TRBV7-8 and J is TRBJ1-3; 8 bases fit TRBD1. The sequencing sample was made of PBMCs. The origin of this receptor is a woman under 30 in good health and CMV-seropositive. In DNA, the CDR3 is TGTGCCAGCAGCTTAAGTGGACAGGGAGTCTCTGGAAACACCATATATTTT. This sequence encodes CASSLSGQGVSGNTIYF. Full variable domain (outside the CDR3, taken from reference TRBV7-8 and TRBJ1-3): GAGVSQSPRYKVAKRGQDVALRCDPISGHVSLFWYQQALGQGPEFLTYFQNEAQLDKSGLPSDRFFAERPEGSVSTLKIQRTQQEDSAVYLCASSLSGQGVSGNTIYFGEGSWLTVV.